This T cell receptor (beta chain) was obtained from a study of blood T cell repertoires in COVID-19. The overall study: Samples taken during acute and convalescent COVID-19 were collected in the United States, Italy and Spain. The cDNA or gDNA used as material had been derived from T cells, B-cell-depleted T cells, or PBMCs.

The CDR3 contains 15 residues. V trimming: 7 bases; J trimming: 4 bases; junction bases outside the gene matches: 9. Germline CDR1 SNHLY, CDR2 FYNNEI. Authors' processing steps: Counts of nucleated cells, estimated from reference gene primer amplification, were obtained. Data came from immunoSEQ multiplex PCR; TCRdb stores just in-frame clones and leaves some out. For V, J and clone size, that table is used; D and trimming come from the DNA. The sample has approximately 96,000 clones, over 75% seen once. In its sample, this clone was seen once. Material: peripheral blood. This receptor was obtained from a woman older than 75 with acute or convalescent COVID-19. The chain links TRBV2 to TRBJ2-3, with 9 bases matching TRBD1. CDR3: CASKSRQGGSDTQYF. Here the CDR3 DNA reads TGTGCCAGCAAGTCGAGACAGGGGGGATCAGATACGCAGTATTTT.